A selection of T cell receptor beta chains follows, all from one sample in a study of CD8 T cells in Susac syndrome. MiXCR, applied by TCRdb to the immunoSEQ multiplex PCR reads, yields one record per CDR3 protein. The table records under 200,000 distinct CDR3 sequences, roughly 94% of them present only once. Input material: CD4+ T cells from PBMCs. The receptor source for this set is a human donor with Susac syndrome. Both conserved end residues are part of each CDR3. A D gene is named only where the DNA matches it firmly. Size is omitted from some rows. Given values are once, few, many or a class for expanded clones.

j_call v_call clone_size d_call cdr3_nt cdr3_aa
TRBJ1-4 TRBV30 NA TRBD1 TGTGCCTGGAGTATAGACAGGGGGCGCGAAAAACTGTTTTTT CAWSIDRGREKLFF
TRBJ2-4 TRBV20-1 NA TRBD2 TGCAGTGCGGTGCGGGGGAGCGGCAAAAACATTCAGTACTTC CSAVRGSGKNIQYF
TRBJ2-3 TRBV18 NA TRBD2 TGTGCCAGCTCACCACGAGGACTAGCGGGTACGAAACAAAGCACAGATACGCAGTATTTT CASSPRGLAGTKQSTDTQYF
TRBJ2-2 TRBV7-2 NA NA TGTGCCAGCAGCCTGATGGGAGTCCCGAACACCGGGGAGCTGTTTTTT CASSLMGVPNTGELFF
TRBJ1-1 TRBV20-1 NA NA TGCAGTGCCCGGGGCCCGGTGGGCACTGAAGCTTTCTTT CSARGPVGTEAFF
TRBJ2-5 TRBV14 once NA TGTGCCAGCAGCCAAGTCGCTGGGAGAGAGACCCAGTACTTC CASSQVAGRETQYF
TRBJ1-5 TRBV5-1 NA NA TGCGCCAGCAGCAATGGGCCCACCGGACAGCCCCAGCATTTT CASSNGPTGQPQHF
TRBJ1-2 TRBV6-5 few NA TGTGCCAGCAGTTACGGGACTGACTATGGCTACACCTTC CASSYGTDYGYTF
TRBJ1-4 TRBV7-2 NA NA TGTGCCAGCAGCCGGGCGGGAGCAACTAATGAAAAACTGTTTTTT CASSRAGATNEKLFF
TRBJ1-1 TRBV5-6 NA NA TGTGCCAGCAGCTTTAGGGCAGGAGCTTTCTTT CASSFRAGAFF